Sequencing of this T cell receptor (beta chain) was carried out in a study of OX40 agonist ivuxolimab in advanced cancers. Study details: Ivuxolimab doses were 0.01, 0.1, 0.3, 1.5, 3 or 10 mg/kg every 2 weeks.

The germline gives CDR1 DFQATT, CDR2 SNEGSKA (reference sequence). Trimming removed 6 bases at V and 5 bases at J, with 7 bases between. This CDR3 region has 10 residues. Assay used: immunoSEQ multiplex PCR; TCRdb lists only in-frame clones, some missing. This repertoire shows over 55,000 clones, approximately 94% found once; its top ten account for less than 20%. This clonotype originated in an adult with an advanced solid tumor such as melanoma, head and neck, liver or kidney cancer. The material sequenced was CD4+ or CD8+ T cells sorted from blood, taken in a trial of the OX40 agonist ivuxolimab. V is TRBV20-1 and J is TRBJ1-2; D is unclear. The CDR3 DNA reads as TGCAGTGCCAACAGTTATGGCTACACCTTC. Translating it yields CSANSYGYTF.